This T cell receptor beta chain originates from a study of CD8+ T cells in alopecia areata. About the research overall: Among treated patients, oral tofacitinib was administered at 5 to 10 mg twice daily.

cDNA serving as the sequencing template came from extracted, reverse transcribed RNA. The table came from immunoSEQ multiplex PCR; TCRdb's copy has only in-frame clones and leaves some out. The profile covers 100,000 to 150,000 clones, with around two fifths appearing a single time and 3% to 3.5% taken by the ten largest. Study-wide points: Although TCR sharing was seen in mice, sharing across patients was less clear, possibly for HLA-related reasons. Lesional tissue from the scalp (especially in alopecia totalis/universalis) showed higher clonality than normal scalp.

This clone is a singleton in its sample. The antigen is not known. The germline gives CDR1 GTSNPN, CDR2 SVGIG (reference sequence). There are 13 residues in the CDR3. The V end was cut by 2 bases, the J end by 5 bases, with 10 bases between. The material sequenced was CD4+ T cells sorted from blood. The clonotype was recovered from a human donor with alopecia areata. The V gene is TRBV30, the J gene TRBJ1-5; D gene ambiguous. The chain's CDR3 is CAWSRTEYQPQHF. CDR3 nucleotide sequence: TGTGCCTGGAGTCGGACTGAGTATCAGCCCCAGCATTTT.